This T cell receptor (beta chain) comes out of a study of T cells in Graves' hyperthyroidism and ophthalmopathy. General study points: Blood held most thyroid clonotypes expanded above 0.001 frequency.

CDR1 and CDR2 from the germline V gene are SNHLY and FYNNEI. The CDR3 loop spans 16 amino acids. The V gene lost 1 base and the J gene lost 6 bases, with 15 bases spanning the gap. Authors of the study amplified TCR beta CDR3 regions from RNA transcripts. When the TCR CDR3 underwent first-round RT-PCR, the HTBI primer set was used. In TCRdb, the multiplex PCR reads were re-called with MiXCR into one record per CDR3 protein. The table shows 600,000 or so distinct CDR3 sequences, with about 16% occurring only once. Graves' hyperthyroidism showing no ophthalmopathy progression within 18 months was considered stable. Patients were excluded because of uncontrolled infection, other autoimmune disease, pregnancy or lactation. This clonotype occurred a few times. Its cognate antigen is unknown.

The source material was blood. This chain connects TRBV2 to TRBJ2-2; D unclear. The source of this sequence is a woman in her 30s with Graves' hyperthyroidism. The CDR3 region is CASSEENLIYAGELFF. The CDR3 DNA reads TGTGCCAGCAGTGAAGAGAACCTGATTTACGCCGGGGAGCTGTTTTTT.